This T cell receptor (beta chain) emerged from a study of cytomegalovirus exposure and HLA in healthy donors. The PCR used 60 Vbeta and 13 Jbeta primers. Sequencing was performed with immunoSEQ multiplex PCR; in TCRdb, only in-frame clones are kept and a portion is missing. This table has 150,000 to 200,000 clones, roughly 79% appearing once. Germline V gene lookup returns CDR1 MGHRA and CDR2 YSYEKL. There are 17 residues in the CDR3. With 4 bases clipped from V and 1 base from J, the junction kept 11 bases outside the gene matches. This clonotype was sampled from a woman aged 50 to 60 in good health and CMV-seropositive. The chain is built from TRBV4-1 and TRBJ2-3; TRBD1 agrees at 7 bases. Sequenced input: PBMCs. The CDR3 reads CASSPSYSGQGTDTQYF. The CDR3 nucleotides are TGCGCCAGCAGCCCCAGCTACTCAGGACAGGGCACAGATACGCAGTATTTT.